This T cell receptor beta chain came from a study of T-cell memory formation after mild COVID-19. In the study overall: Clusters were largely donor specific.

On this clonotype itself: Its antigen remains unknown.

Trimming cost V 3 bases and J 11 bases, with 16 bases left between them. CDR1 is KGHSH, CDR2 LQKENI, per germline. CDR3 length: 13 amino acids. Broader study findings: The CD4+ clones that contracted clustered mainly within CM and EM, and the CD8+ clones concentrated in EMRA.

TCRdb reprocessed the 5' RACE reads with MiXCR, giving one entry per CDR3 protein. The data show roughly 170,000 distinct CDR3 sequences, 18% seen once. The sample taken for sequencing was PBMCs or a T cell subset sorted from them (not recorded which). The TCR comes from a man in his late teens or twenties who had mild COVID-19 (a few samples of this study predate the infection). Cell type and time point are not known. This chain links TRBV18 with TRBJ1-1; D gene ambiguous. This chain's CDR3 is CASSPGPAVRAFF. The CDR3 region has the DNA TGTGCCAGCTCACCCGGCCCCGCGGTTAGGGCTTTCTTT.